This entry lists 25 T cell receptor beta chains sequenced from one sample in a study of shared clonotypes between healthy human individuals. CD45RO-negative, CCR7-selected cells formed the naive CD8 fraction, which excluded terminally differentiated effector memory CD45RA+ cells. Sequenced by immunoSEQ multiplex PCR; TCRdb stores in-frame clones only, minus some. The sample yields 550,000 to 750,000 clones, 90% to 95% seen once. What was sequenced was naive CD8+ T cells sorted from blood. The origin of the receptors is a man aged 25 to 45 in good health.

V is TRBV6-1 and J is TRBJ1-5; 7 bases map to TRBD1. Trimming took 7 bases from V and 5 from J; bases not matched to a gene: 11. The CDR3 spans 15 residues. CDR1 is MNHNS and CDR2 is SASEGT in the germline V gene. CDR3 in DNA: TGTGCCAGCAATAACAGGGGCGCTGAGGATCAGCCCCAGCATTTT. Protein: CASNNRGAEDQPQHF.

On this clone itself: The sample has other DNA sequences that encode this CDR3 too. The chain combines TRBV11-2 with TRBJ2-7; D gene uncertain. V was trimmed by 5 bases and J by 1 base, leaving 9 bases between them. The CDR3 totals 13 residues. CDR1 is SGHAT and CDR2 is FQNNGV in the germline V gene. As DNA, the CDR3 is TGTGCCAGCAGCCTCTCTTCATCCTACGAGCAGTACTTC. Its protein product is CASSLSSSYEQYF.

J is TRBJ2-1 and V is TRBV14; possible D gene TRBD2, 5 bases. The CDR3 loop spans 16 amino acids. V was trimmed by 0 bases and J by 5 bases, leaving 14 bases between them. The germline V gene has CDR1 SGHDN and CDR2 FVKESK. CDR3 sequence reads: CASSQDAIVEDNEQFF. CDR3 bases: TGTGCCAGCAGCCAAGATGCGATCGTGGAGGACAATGAGCAGTTCTTC.

Written as DNA, the CDR3 is TGCGCCAGCAGCTTGGATAGCGGATCCTACAATGAGCAGTTCTTC. Encoded protein: CASSLDSGSYNEQFF. The chain employs TRBV5-1 and TRBJ2-1, with D possibly being TRBD2 (6 bases). The CDR3 totals 15 residues. The V end was cut by 0 bases, the J end by 1 base, with 8 bases between. Germline V gene data show CDR1 as SGHRS and CDR2 as YFSETQ.

This clone was picked up one time. V is TRBV7-2 and J is TRBJ2-7; 11 bases map to TRBD2. The CDR3 contains 16 residues. Germline CDR1 reads SGHTA; CDR2 reads FQGNSA. Unmatched junction bases numbered 9, after V lost 3 bases and J lost 5 bases. The CDR3 DNA reads as TGTGCCAGCAGCTTGCGCGTAGCGGGAGGGCCTGACGAGCAGTACTTC. Its protein is CASSLRVAGGPDEQYF.

This rearrangement joins TRBV2 to TRBJ1-2; D unresolved. Between the trimmed V and J ends, which lost 6 bases and 8 bases, there was a span of 10 bases. Germline V gene sequence: CDR1 SNHLY, CDR2 FYNNEI. This CDR3 contains 11 residues. The CDR3 region is CASRTVEGYTF. CDR3 nucleotide sequence: TGTGCCAGCAGAACTGTTGAAGGCTACACCTTC.

The genes are TRBV5-1 and TRBJ2-7; the D gene could be TRBD1 or TRBD2 (5 bases each). The V and J ends lost 1 base and 3 bases respectively, with 14 bases between them. The germline gives CDR1 SGHRS, CDR2 YFSETQ. This CDR3 spans 15 amino acids. CDR3 nucleotide sequence: TGCGCCAGCAGCTTGAGAGGGGATGGGGACTACGAGCAGTACTTC. It yields the protein CASSLRGDGDYEQYF.

The rearrangement joins TRBV7-9 to TRBJ2-2; TRBD2 matches at 8 bases. The CDR3 extends over 15 amino acids. Germline V lookup: CDR1 SEHNR, CDR2 FQNEAQ (reference sequence). V dropped 5 bases and J dropped 1; count of bases not matched to a gene: 3. The CDR3 DNA follows: TGTGCCAGCAGCCTAAGCGGGAGGAACACCGGGGAGCTGTTTTTT. It is translated as CASSLSGRNTGELFF. The whole variable domain, filled in from reference TRBV7-9 and TRBJ2-2, reads DTGVSQNPRHKITKRGQNVTFRCDPISEHNRLYWYRQTLGQGPEFLTYFQNEAQLEKSRLLSDRFSAERPKGSFSTLEIQRTEQGDSAMYLCASSLSGRNTGELFFGEGSRLTVL.

The rearrangement uses TRBV9 and TRBJ2-1; 9 bases align to TRBD2. The V gene end was trimmed by 4 bases and the J gene end by 5 bases; junction bases not matched to a gene: 16. Germline V gene sequence: CDR1 SGDLS, CDR2 YYNGEE. CDR3 size: 18 residues. The CDR3 loop is CASSLFPVIAGADNEQFF. The CDR3 region has the DNA TGTGCCAGCAGCCTATTCCCGGTGATAGCGGGAGCTGACAATGAGCAGTTCTTC.

CDR3 sequence (DNA): TGTGCCAGCAGCCATGATTCGGGCGGGAACACAGATACGCAGTATTTT. It yields the protein CASSHDSGGNTDTQYF. This chain uses TRBV13 with TRBJ2-3, with D perhaps matching TRBD2 (6 bases). The CDR3 sequence is 16 residues long. V lost 5 bases and J lost 2, with 17 bases in between. From germline, CDR1 is PRHDT and CDR2 FYEKMQ (reference sequence).

The chain couples TRBV10-1 to TRBJ2-2; possible D gene TRBD1, 5 bases. The CDR3 contains 15 residues. Trimming pared 6 bases from V and 2 bases from J, leaving 13 bases between. The germline gives CDR1 WNHNN, CDR2 SYGVQD (reference sequence). This CDR3 is CASSPRTSNTGELFF. CDR3 nucleotides: TGCGCCAGCAGCCCAAGGACATCCAACACCGGGGAGCTGTTTTTT.

The chain uses TRBV7-9 and TRBJ2-7; TRBD2 is a possible D gene (7 bases). Germline V gene lookup returns CDR1 SEHNR and CDR2 FQNEAQ (reference sequence). The V end was cut by 2 bases, the J end by 7 bases, with 12 bases between. This CDR3 contains 13 residues. CDR3 protein: CASSLSAGAEQYF. DNA of the CDR3: TGTGCCAGCAGCTTATCGGCGGGGGCAGAGCAGTACTTC.

This clone came up a few times. CDR3 region: CASAPGLAVYEQYF. In DNA form, the CDR3 reads TGTGCCAGCGCCCCGGGACTAGCGGTTTACGAGCAGTACTTC. The chain recombines TRBV6-1 with TRBJ2-7; 11 bases fit TRBD2. J lost 4 bases, V lost 8 bases, and 7 bases had no gene match. From germline, CDR1 is MNHNS and CDR2 SASEGT. The CDR3 extends over 14 amino acids.

This rearrangement joins TRBV27 to TRBJ2-1; possible D gene TRBD1, 5 bases. Germline CDR1 and CDR2: MNHEY and SMNVEV (reference sequence). This CDR3 has 14 amino acids. V was shortened by 3 bases and J by 5 bases, with 11 bases between the two germline ends. In nucleotides, the CDR3 is TGTGCCAGCAGTTTTTTAGGGGCCGACAATGAGCAGTTCTTC. It encodes CASSFLGADNEQFF.

This chain connects TRBV7-9 to TRBJ1-2; D perhaps matches TRBD1 (5 bases). The germline gives CDR1 SEHNR, CDR2 FQNEAQ (reference sequence). The CDR3 runs 14 residues. The ends were cut back, 5 bases at V and 8 bases at J, with 18 bases in the middle. The CDR3 bases are TGTGCCAGCAGCCTCTCTTGGGCAGGGCTCGGCTACACCTTC. Encoded protein: CASSLSWAGLGYTF.

This clone was counted a single time. The V gene is TRBV19, the J gene TRBJ2-3, with 7 bases fitting TRBD1. The V gene end was trimmed by 9 bases and the J gene end by 1 base; junction bases not matched to a gene: 16. The CDR3 is 17 residues long. Germline CDR1 reads LNHDA; CDR2 reads SQIVND (reference sequence). CDR3 bases: TGTGCCAGCCCCCGGGGAAGGATAGGACAGGGCACAGATACGCAGTATTTT. This encodes CASPRGRIGQGTDTQYF. Full variable domain (remainder filled in from reference TRBV19 and TRBJ2-3): DGGITQSPKYLFRKEGQNVTLSCEQNLNHDAMYWYRQDPGQGLRLIYYSQIVNDFQKGDIAEGYSVSREKKESFPLTVTSAQKNPTAFYLCASPRGRIGQGTDTQYFGPGTRLTVL.

The chain employs TRBV7-3 and TRBJ2-3; D gene uncertain. This CDR3 comprises 16 residues. Germline V gene data show CDR1 as SGHTA and CDR2 as FQGTGA. V was trimmed by 5 bases and J by 0 bases, leaving 15 bases between them. The CDR3 region has the DNA TGTGCCAGCAGCCTCGTTGAAGCCTCTAGCACAGATACGCAGTATTTT. Translating gives CASSLVEASSTDTQYF.

The chain combines TRBV2 with TRBJ1-2; TRBD1 might be the D (6 bases). The germline V gene encodes CDR1 SNHLY and CDR2 FYNNEI. The CDR3 is made up of 16 amino acids. V was trimmed by 1 base and J by 4 bases, leaving 16 bases between them. CDR3 DNA: TGTGCCAGCAGTGAAGGGGGGGCGCGATTTGGCTATGGCTACACCTTC. Translated, it gives CASSEGGARFGYGYTF.

The chain recombines TRBV14 with TRBJ2-2; tentatively, D is TRBD2 (6 bases). CDR1 is SGHDN and CDR2 is FVKESK in the germline V gene. There are 13 residues in the CDR3. V was pared by 3 bases and J by 10 bases, with 12 bases between. CDR3 bases: TGTGCCAGCAGCCACTGGACTATGGAGGAGCTGTTTTTT. Translated, it gives CASSHWTMEELFF.

The J gene is TRBJ2-3, the V gene TRBV7-9; D unresolved. The CDR3 has 15 amino acids. Germline loops: CDR1 SEHNR, CDR2 FQNEAQ (reference sequence). V was pared by 1 base and J by 0 bases, with 8 bases between. CDR3: CASSLGDLSTDTQYF. The CDR3 DNA reads TGTGCCAGCAGCTTAGGTGACTTAAGCACAGATACGCAGTATTTT.

The chain uses TRBV25-1 and TRBJ2-1; D uncertain. The CDR3 spans 14 residues. Germline V gives CDR1 MGHDK, CDR2 SYGVNS. Trimming cost V 1 base and J 9 bases, with 13 bases left between them. The DNA for the CDR3 is TGTGCCAGCAGTGAATCGGGCAGGCTGGGTGAGCAGTTCTTC. Translating it yields CASSESGRLGEQFF.

The V call is TRBV6-5, the J call TRBJ2-1; TRBD2 might be the D (6 bases). Trimming shortened V by 2 bases and J by 6 bases, and 17 bases separated the two germline ends. CDR3 length: 16 amino acids. The germline V gene encodes CDR1 MNHEY and CDR2 SVGAGI. Here the CDR3 reads CASSYGSGWRGNEQFF. The CDR3 bases are TGTGCCAGCAGTTACGGTAGCGGATGGAGGGGCAATGAGCAGTTCTTC.

V is TRBV9 and J is TRBJ2-2; 7 bases align to TRBD2. In germline, CDR1 is SGDLS, CDR2 YYNGEE. J gave up 1 base and V 0 bases, and 3 bases lay outside the gene matches. CDR3 length equals 16 residues. The chain's CDR3 is CASSVDGGGNTGELFF. The CDR3 DNA is TGTGCCAGCAGCGTAGATGGCGGGGGGAACACCGGGGAGCTGTTTTTT.

This clone has just a few counts. Other DNA sequences in this specimen translate into the identical CDR3. This chain links TRBV7-9 with TRBJ2-7; 11 bases match TRBD2. Germline CDR1 is SEHNR and CDR2 is FQNEAQ (reference sequence). CDR3 length: 15 residues. J lost 0 bases, V lost 3 bases, and 1 base had no gene match. The CDR3 DNA reads as TGTGCCAGCAGCTTCACTAGCGGGAGCTCCTACGAGCAGTACTTC. Translated: CASSFTSGSSYEQYF.

V usage is TRBV5-8 and J usage is TRBJ2-7, with D possibly being TRBD1 (6 bases). Germline V CDR1 and CDR2: SGHTS, YDEGEE. The CDR3 has 13 residues. V lost 2 bases, J lost 2 bases, and 8 bases lay in between. The CDR3 DNA reads as TGTGCCAGCAGCTTTGGACAGACCTACGAGCAGTACTTC. Amino acid sequence: CASSFGQTYEQYF.